A single TCR beta chain is shown here with its context. Its antigen is not known. These data come from a study of T cell responses to AZD1222 COVID-19 vaccine. Study-level findings and limits: The study reported that nearly half of spike-specific TCRs target unmutated variant regions. AZD1222 recipients seropositive at baseline numbered only six. Along spike, vaccine-associated CD4 TCRs were found throughout, with dominance at 160-218 and 743-854.

The CDR3 is 13 amino acids. Trimming pared 0 bases from V and 5 bases from J, leaving 6 bases between. Germline CDR1 reads SGDLS; CDR2 reads YYNGEE. Data came from immunoSEQ multiplex PCR; TCRdb stores just in-frame clones and leaves some out. The sample carries tens of thousands of clones, around nine tenths recorded once. V is TRBV9 and J is TRBJ1-5; D unclear. This specimen consisted of peripheral blood, obtained on day 0 of MenACWY control vaccination. The receptor comes from an adult in good health. The CDR3 reads CASSVDWDQPQHF. For the CDR3, the DNA is TGTGCCAGCAGCGTAGATTGGGATCAGCCCCAGCATTTT.